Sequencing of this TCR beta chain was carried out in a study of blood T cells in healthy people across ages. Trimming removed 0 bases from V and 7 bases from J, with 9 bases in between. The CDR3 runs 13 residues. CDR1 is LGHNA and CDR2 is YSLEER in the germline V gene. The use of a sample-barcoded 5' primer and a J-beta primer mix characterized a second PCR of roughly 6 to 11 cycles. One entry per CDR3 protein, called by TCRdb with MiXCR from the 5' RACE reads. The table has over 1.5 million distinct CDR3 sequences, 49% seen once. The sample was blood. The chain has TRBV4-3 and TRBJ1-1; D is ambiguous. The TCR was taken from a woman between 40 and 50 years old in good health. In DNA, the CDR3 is TGCGCCAGCAGCCAAGAGGTGGGATTTGAAGCTTTCTTT. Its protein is CASSQEVGFEAFF.